The TCR beta chain under discussion was sequenced for a study of low-dose radiotherapy and immunotherapy resistance in tumors. Priming of first-strand cDNA relied on TRAV- and TRBV-specific primers (covering alpha and beta chains). The authors ran 15 to 25 PCR cycles to amplify TCRs with a constant-region primer and V-primer adapter. TCRdb independently ran MiXCR on the reads; one entry per CDR3 protein. Among some 100,000 distinct CDR3 sequences listed, roughly 19% were seen once. Time point specified: after trial treatment. Treatment noted: LDRT plus nivolumab, ipilimumab, low-dose cyclophosphamide and aspirin (RACIN trial). This clonotype was counted between two and nine times. This receptor was obtained from a female donor with ovarian cancer. Sequenced material: PBMCs, taken after low-dose radiotherapy plus immunotherapy.

The DNA of the CDR3 is TGTGCCAGCAGAGCCGCCACAGCGGGAGGGCCGAATGAGCAGTTCTTC. Translated: CASRAATAGGPNEQFF. The rearrangement joins TRBV9 to TRBJ2-1, with 10 nucleotides matching TRBD2. The V gene end was trimmed by 5 bases and the J gene end by 7 bases; junction bases not matched to a gene: 12. The CDR3 contains 16 residues. Germline-derived CDR1 and CDR2 are SGDLS and YYNGEE.